The present entry profiles one T cell receptor beta chain with its context. Its antigen target is currently unknown. No per-base quality is available; no much larger clone lies one base away. Library preparation employed 5' RACE. The data were produced on an Illumina HiSeq 2500. A second PCR of roughly 6 to 11 cycles was run with a J-beta primer mix and a sample-barcoded 5' primer. A unique molecular identifier was introduced onto each TCR beta cDNA molecule by a template-switch 5' adaptor carrying 12 random nucleotides. Each sample yielded at least 2.5 million CDR3-containing paired-end reads. The Mint cDNA synthesis kit, primed by a TRBC-specific oligonucleotide, was used to synthesize first-strand cDNA from all RNA. All cDNA was treated with uracil-DNA glycosylase and then went through a first 18-cycle PCR with the universal primers M1SS and BC2_uni_R. From the authors' description of their analysis: Each sample was normalized by randomly selecting 1 million high-quality reads, each carrying a distinct molecular identifier. Reads sharing molecular identifiers were discarded rather than binned into consensus sequences. MiTCR, set to a Q25 quality threshold and the strictest error-elimination algorithm, was used for CDR3 identification, clonotype clustering and error correction. A nonparametric unseen species model with Euler transformation was used to estimate a lower bound on total TCR beta diversity. TCRdb reran the public reads through fastp at Q25 and MiXCR, keeping productive beta chains. Every CDR3 protein is listed once, alongside the most common genes and DNA of its rows. TCRdb, rather than the study authors, made the V and J calls. The sample profile shows 1.5 million to 1.9 million distinct CDR3 sequences; 35% to 45% of them were found once. In total, the top ten clones hold less than 5% of the sample.

The entry originates in a study of blood T cells in healthy people across ages (dated by TCRdb to about 2015). Some background on the complete study: In model experiments, template switching captured about one uniquely barcoded TCR beta cDNA molecule for every two T cells. For two donors (one aged 18 to 29 and one aged 80 or older), the study analyzed two additional independent replicas of 1 million unique cDNA reads from the same blood draw. To avoid experimental bias, donors of different ages were randomly spread across the sequencing lanes. Donors were grouped into four age groups: young (average 16 years), middle-aged (about 40), aged (62) and long-lived (about 89). Age-related changes in TCR beta repertoire diversity were measured in the study by deep sequencing normalized with unique cDNA molecular identifiers. General conclusions and limits of the study: Estimates of total diversity from one million sequenced T cells were regarded as lower bounds and underestimates. Because profiling used bulk unsorted PBMCs, naive and antigen-experienced compartments could not be compared conclusively. As age increased, observed TCR beta diversity per million T cells dropped in a roughly linear way, and a significant reduction was already evident by age around 41. Compared with the aged group, the long-lived group had more naive CD4+ T cells, fewer expanded clones and increased TCR diversity, suggesting age selection. Because the CMV infection status of the donors was unknown, age-related changes in expanded clonotypes may potentially have been confounded. There was a strong correlation between observed TCR beta diversity and the percentage of naive T cells measured by flow cytometry.

V loses 1 base of germline sequence and J loses 2 bases, and the interval between the two ends is 10 bases. Taken from the germline V gene, the CDR1 and CDR2 loops are LGHNA and YNFKEQ. Spanning cysteine to phenylalanine, the CDR3 consists of 15 amino acids. The CDR3 DNA has 45 bases and is translated from base 1. Donors were 40 or so systemically healthy Caucasian individuals from Russia aged roughly 6 to 95 years. Ten milliliters of peripheral blood were drawn from each donor into EDTA-treated Vacutainer tubes. Ficoll-Paque density-gradient centrifugation was used to isolate PBMCs, with at least 7 million per sample. Total RNA, at least 6 micrograms per sample, was extracted from PBMCs with Trizol reagent. For every donor, flow cytometry on a PBMC aliquot measured the percentage of naive CD45RAhigh/CD27high T cells.

The chain employs TRBV4-2 and TRBJ2-3, with the identity of the D gene unclear. This TCR was recovered from a woman between 18 and 30 years old in good health. The specimen sequenced was blood. The CDR3 region has the sequence CASSQVPRSTDTQYF. Here is the DNA: TGTGCCAGCAGCCAAGTTCCCCGGTCCACAGATACGCAGTATTTT.